This TCR beta chain came from a study of identical twins. Study-wide points: Insertions were fewer in abundant cord blood beta clonotypes, whereas memory repertoires showed none of this pattern.

Healthy Caucasians, and only they, were the donors. With respect to this clonotype: Antigen specificity is unknown.

The V gene lost 3 bases and the J gene lost 3 bases, with 10 bases spanning the gap. Per the germline V gene, CDR1 is SGDLS and CDR2 is YYNGEE. The CDR3 is 14 residues long. TCRdb analysed the 5' RACE reads with MiXCR anew, one entry per CDR3 protein. The sample includes a few hundred thousand distinct CDR3 sequences, 6.5% to 9.5% of them seen just once. This sample also belongs to another study, concerning yellow fever vaccine responses in identical twins.

The sequenced material came from CD8+ T cells sorted from blood. This sequence originates from a woman in her late teens or twenties in good health. J is TRBJ1-5 and V is TRBV9, with D hard to call. The CDR3 DNA reads TGTGCCAGCAGCGCCACCGGTATCAATCAGCCCCAGCATTTT. Its translation is CASSATGINQPQHF.